What follows is one T cell receptor (beta chain) and its context. The antigen this receptor binds is unknown. No qualities accompany the bases; no much larger clone lies one base away. Relative to germline, V is missing 6 bases and J is missing 6 bases, with 10 bases of the junction outside any gene match. From a lookup of the germline V gene, CDR1 and CDR2 are MNHNS and SASEGT. There are 15 amino acids in the CDR3, from cysteine to phenylalanine inclusive. The only DNA kept is the CDR3, 45 bases in frame from the first base. This specimen comes from a study of T cells after yellow fever vaccination (dated by TCRdb to about 2019). General notes on the study: The SMART-Seq v4 Ultra Low Input RNA kit was used to prepare libraries from fractions with low cell numbers. Blood samples were taken at several timepoints before and after primary and secondary immunization, and bulk PBMC replicates and cell subsets were isolated. Bulk TCR alpha and beta repertoires were sequenced longitudinally to track T-cell clones before and after primary and booster YFV17D yellow fever vaccination. Two healthy male donors, one aged 18 to 29 and one aged 30 to 40 years, made up the cohort.

Paper-wide results and their limitations: Only two donors were included in the study, so the extent to which the findings can be generalized is limited. Because abundant contaminating clonotypes from the bulk population could be contained in FACS-sorted repertoires, computational filtering was required. A small share of clonotypes occurred in both CD4 and CD8 compartments, likely arising from convergent recombination. Compared with the primary T-cell response, the secondary T-cell response was faster but weaker, reaching its peak on day 5 rather than on day 15. Most clones expanded after primary vaccination (96% of CD4 and roughly 91% of CD8) were re-detected after the booster, suggesting that broad memory maintenance occurred.

What this sample's treatment or condition label stands for: live attenuated yellow fever vaccine strain. Two biological replicates of bulk PBMCs were collected at each blood-draw timepoint. PBMCs were isolated from peripheral blood using a standard Ficoll-Paque protocol. RNA was extracted with TriZol from bulk PBMCs, CD4 and CD8 fractions, and dextramer-positive and dextramer-negative fractions. TCR cDNA was synthesized by 5'RACE template switching, which introduced a universal primer site and unique molecular identifiers. cDNA synthesis was primed from both the TCR alpha and TCR beta constant segments. Library amplification used two PCR steps, and the second PCR step added sample barcodes and sequencing adapters. Sequencing of the libraries was done on either Illumina HiSeq 2500 (2x100 bp) or NovaSeq (2x150 bp). Processing in the source paper ran as follows. Demultiplexing of reads and collapsing into UMI consensus sequences were performed with MIGEC, and V(D)J alignment was carried out with MiXCR. Vaccine-responding clonotypes were defined with edgeR using replicate PBMC samples, requiring FDR below 0.01 and a log2 fold change above 5 up to day 15. Bulk clonotypes were assigned CD4 or CD8 identity according to which sequenced CD4 or CD8 repertoire held them at higher abundance. TCRdb's own reprocessing of the public reads used fastp at Q25 and MiXCR and kept productive beta chains. One record per CDR3 amino acid sequence lists the most common genes and DNA. The V and J calls and clone size come from TCRdb's table, not from the authors' own analysis. Here the sample has more than 350,000 distinct CDR3 sequences; 11% occur a single time. Clones ranked in the top ten supply less than 20% of the sample.

The sample in question was PBMCs, obtained on the day of the first yellow fever vaccination. The chain employs TRBV6-1 and TRBJ1-4; TRBD1 matches 7 bases in the middle. This receptor was obtained from a man between 18 and 29 years old who received the YFV17D yellow fever vaccine. The CDR3 here reads CASSDRGGSHEKLFF. The DNA reads as follows: TGTGCCAGCAGCGACAGAGGGGGCTCCCATGAAAAACTGTTTTTT.